This passage covers 21 T cell receptor beta chains from one sample sequenced in a study of T-cell memory formation after mild COVID-19. TCRdb re-called the 5' RACE reads with MiXCR, one entry per CDR3 protein. The sample shows around 250,000 distinct CDR3 sequences, approximately 9% of them seen only once. The sample was PBMCs or a T cell subset sorted from them (not recorded which). All receptors come from a man aged 18 to 35 who had mild COVID-19 (a few samples of this study predate the infection). Cell type and time point are not known.

This clonotype was observed a few times. The gene calls are TRBV9 and TRBJ2-3; 8 positions match TRBD1. Germline lookup yields CDR1 SGDLS and CDR2 YYNGEE. J was trimmed by 2 bases and V by 4 bases; bases with no gene match: 9. CDR3 size: 16 residues. DNA for the CDR3: TGTGCCAGCAGCTCCGGGACAGGATTTTACACAGATACGCAGTATTTT. Its translation is CASSSGTGFYTDTQYF.

This clonotype was seen more than once but under ten times. The CDR3 sequence is CSEEIAGGQETQYF. CDR3 in DNA: TGCAGTGAAGAGATAGCGGGGGGGCAAGAGACCCAGTACTTC. The V call is TRBV20-1, the J call TRBJ2-5; 11 nucleotides align to TRBD2. Germline CDR1 and CDR2: DFQATT and SNEGSKA (reference sequence). V was clipped by 7 bases and J by 2 bases; unmatched bases: 6. This CDR3 is built from 14 residues.

The J gene is TRBJ2-3, the V gene TRBV7-2, with 7 bases identical to TRBD1. The length of the CDR3 is 15 residues. Trimming cost V 5 bases and J 0 bases; bases outside gene matches: 5. From germline, CDR1 is SGHTA and CDR2 FQGNSA. The CDR3 loop is CASSPGTVSTDTQYF. The CDR3 DNA reads as TGTGCCAGCAGCCCCGGGACAGTTAGCACAGATACGCAGTATTTT.

The rearrangement links TRBV7-3 to TRBJ2-5, with D possibly TRBD1 on 6 matching bases. This CDR3 region has 14 residues. Trimming took off 4 bases at V and 3 bases at J, with 12 bases between the two ends. The V gene's germline CDR1 is SGHTA and CDR2 FQGTGA. The CDR3, as DNA: TGTGCCAGCAGCTCAGGAGGACAGAAAGAGACCCAGTACTTC. Translated: CASSSGGQKETQYF.

The chain recombines TRBV7-2 with TRBJ1-5; 8 bases agree with TRBD1. V shed 2 bases, J shed 3 bases, and the junction held 6 bases outside the gene matches. Germline lookup yields CDR1 SGHTA and CDR2 FQGNSA. The CDR3 runs to 16 residues. The CDR3 DNA sequence: TGTGCCAGCAGCTTATACCAGGGGGCGTTCAATCAGCCCCAGCATTTT. It is translated as CASSLYQGAFNQPQHF.

This clonotype has more than one count but fewer than ten. V gene TRBV5-5 combines with J gene TRBJ1-2; D remains unclear. Deletions cut 4 bases from V and 1 base from J, with 8 bases between. The CDR3 extends over 13 amino acids. Germline V lookup: CDR1 SGHKS, CDR2 YYEKEE (reference sequence). DNA for the CDR3: TGTGCCAGCAGCCTGGATTTTAACTATGGCTACACCTTC. This gives the protein CASSLDFNYGYTF. The whole variable domain, remainder taken from reference TRBV5-5 and TRBJ1-2, is DAGVTQSPTHLIKTRGQQVTLRCSPISGHKSVSWYQQVLGQGPQFIFQYYEKEERGRGNFPDRFSARQFPNYSSELNVNALLLGDSALYLCASSLDFNYGYTFGSGTRLTVV.

V and J are TRBV12-5 and TRBJ2-7, with 7 positions matching TRBD1. After removal of 5 bases from V and 5 bases from J, the junction contained 9 bases not matched to a gene. The germline CDR1 and CDR2 sequences are LGHNT and FRNRAP. The length of the CDR3 is 14 residues. The CDR3 DNA reads as TGTGCTAGTGGTCAGTCCGACAGGGACCACGAGCAGTACTTC. Protein: CASGQSDRDHEQYF.

This clonotype has more than one count but fewer than ten. This chain joins TRBV7-3 and TRBJ1-6; D may be TRBD1 (6 bases). CDR1 is SGHTA, CDR2 FQGTGA, per germline. The V end was cut by 3 bases, the J end by 0 bases, with 18 bases between. This CDR3 is 19 amino acids long. The CDR3 DNA reads as TGTGCCAGCAGCTTCGACCGGGGGCAGCAGAGCTCCTATAATTCACCCCTCCACTTT. The encoded protein is CASSFDRGQQSSYNSPLHF.

The chain links TRBV5-1 to TRBJ2-5; D is perhaps TRBD1 (6 bases). The CDR3 spans 13 residues. Trimming left V 2 bases short and J 5 bases short, with 10 bases between. Germline CDR1 is SGHRS and CDR2 is YFSETQ. CDR3 DNA sequence: TGCGCCAGCAGCTTAAAGGGGGACGAGACCCAGTACTTC. It yields the protein CASSLKGDETQYF.

This clonotype was observed many times. The CDR3 region is CASSFGTDNEQFF. CDR3 coding DNA: TGTGCCAGCAGCTTTGGGACAGACAATGAGCAGTTCTTC. The chain links TRBV7-3 to TRBJ2-1; TRBD1 aligns across 7 bases. V was clipped by 3 bases and J by 5 bases; unmatched bases: 1. This CDR3 has 13 amino acids. Germline CDR1 SGHTA, CDR2 FQGTGA. The complete variable domain, with remaining parts taken from reference TRBV7-3 and TRBJ2-1, reads GAGVSQTPSNKVTEKGKYVELRCDPISGHTALYWYRQSLGQGPEFLIYFQGTGAADDSGLPNDRFFAVRPEGSVSTLKIQRTERGDSAVYLCASSFGTDNEQFFGPGTRLTVL.

This clonotype appeared a few times. The V gene is TRBV5-6, the J gene TRBJ2-3; TRBD2 aligns across 8 bases. CDR3 length: 16 amino acids. With 1 base clipped from V and 1 base from J, the junction kept 5 bases outside the gene matches. The germline V gene encodes CDR1 SGHDT and CDR2 YYEEEE. The CDR3 reads CASSLFASGRTDTQYF. The CDR3, as DNA: TGTGCCAGCAGCTTGTTTGCTAGCGGGCGCACAGATACGCAGTATTTT. Using reference TRBV5-6 and TRBJ2-3 for the parts outside the CDR3, the full variable domain is DAGVTQSPTHLIKTRGQQVTLRCSPKSGHDTVSWYQQALGQGPQFIFQYYEEEERQRGNFPDRFSGHQFPNYSSELNVNALLLGDSALYLCASSLFASGRTDTQYFGPGTRLTVL.

This clonotype was counted many times. The chain joins TRBV7-2 to TRBJ2-5; 7 nucleotides align to TRBD2. CDR1 and CDR2 (germline): SGHTA, FQGNSA. The CDR3 contains 13 residues. V lost 5 bases and J lost 4; bases outside the gene matches: 4. This chain's CDR3 is CASSPRLAETQYF. The DNA of the CDR3 is TGTGCCAGCAGCCCGCGACTAGCAGAGACCCAGTACTTC. Drawing the rest from reference TRBV7-2 and TRBJ2-5, the complete variable domain is GAGVSQSPSNKVTEKGKDVELRCDPISGHTALYWYRQSLGQGLEFLIYFQGNSAPDKSGLPSDRFSAERTGGSVSTLTIQRTQQEDSAVYLCASSPRLAETQYFGPGTRLLVL.

This clonotype was seen only a few times. The chain couples TRBV6-5 to TRBJ2-1, with D possibly TRBD1 on 6 matching bases. V was trimmed by 0 bases and J by 3 bases, leaving 12 bases between them. Germline V gene data show CDR1 as MNHEY and CDR2 as SVGAGI. The CDR3 is 16 residues long. The CDR3 coding sequence is TGTGCCAGCAGTTACTCAGACAGGTCCTACTACAATGAGCAGTTCTTC. This codes for CASSYSDRSYYNEQFF.

This clonotype has a handful of counts. The chain combines TRBV11-3 with TRBJ1-1, with D hard to call. From germline, CDR1 is SGHNT and CDR2 YENEEA. The length of the CDR3 is 13 residues. The ends were cut back, 5 bases at V and 1 base at J, with 8 bases in the middle. The CDR3 nucleotides are TGTGCCAGCAGCCTGAACCAGAACACTGAAGCTTTCTTT. It translates to CASSLNQNTEAFF.

This clonotype has ten or more counts. V gene TRBV5-6 combines with J gene TRBJ2-2, with 7 bases fitting TRBD2. From germline, CDR1 is SGHDT and CDR2 YYEEEE. The CDR3 is 15 residues long. Trimming cost V 0 bases and J 4 bases; bases outside gene matches: 3. The CDR3 here is CASSLGGGFTGELFF. In nucleotides, the CDR3 is TGTGCCAGCAGCTTGGGCGGGGGATTCACCGGGGAGCTGTTTTTT.

V usage is TRBV5-5 and J usage is TRBJ1-5, with TRBD1 identical over 10 bases. CDR1 is SGHKS, CDR2 YYEKEE, per germline (reference sequence). This CDR3 comprises 16 residues. V lost 0 bases to trimming and J lost 6 bases; unmatched junction nucleotides: 6. The CDR3 reads CASSLGGQGSGQPQHF. The DNA of the CDR3 is TGTGCCAGCAGCTTGGGGGGACAGGGGAGTGGTCAGCCCCAGCATTTT.

This clonotype has just a few counts. J is TRBJ2-3 and V is TRBV2; a possible D gene is TRBD1 (5 bases). V lost 3 bases to trimming and J lost 1 base, with 11 bases between them. Germline V gene sequence: CDR1 SNHLY, CDR2 FYNNEI. The CDR3 loop spans 15 amino acids. CDR3 sequence reads: CASSDVGAGTDTQYF. The CDR3 coding sequence is TGTGCCAGCAGTGATGTAGGGGCGGGCACAGATACGCAGTATTTT.

This clonotype was seen more than once but under ten times. The chain carries TRBV5-1 and TRBJ1-1; 8 nucleotides agree with TRBD1. V lost 2 bases, J lost 1 base, and 4 bases stayed unmatched. The germline V gene encodes CDR1 SGHRS and CDR2 YFSETQ. The CDR3 consists of 15 residues. The CDR3 sequence: CASSLPGTGNTEAFF. DNA for the CDR3: TGCGCCAGCAGCTTACCCGGGACAGGGAACACTGAAGCTTTCTTT.

This rearrangement joins TRBV12-3 or TRBV12-4 to TRBJ2-7; 7 nucleotides match TRBD2. The CDR3 contains 15 residues. Germline trimming cut 6 bases from V and 2 bases from J; bases unmatched to any gene: 10. In nucleotides, the CDR3 is TGTGCCAGCAGGTCCCATGGCGGGGGACCCTACGAGCAGTACTTC. It codes for CASRSHGGGPYEQYF.

This clonotype came up a few times. A much larger clone differs by one base, so this may be a read error. The chain joins TRBV6-2 or TRBV6-3 to TRBJ1-1; D gene ambiguous. CDR1 and CDR2 (germline): MNHEY, SVGEGT. The CDR3 sequence is 12 residues long. The V end was cut by 5 bases, the J end by 1 base, with 5 bases between. The CDR3 coding sequence is TGTGCCAGCAGTGACCCGAACACTGAAGCTTTCTTT. This gives the protein CASSDPNTEAFF.

This clonotype was observed at least ten times. The chain combines TRBV5-1 with TRBJ2-1; 7 positions agree with TRBD2. CDR3 length equals 17 residues. The germline CDR1 and CDR2 sequences are SGHRS and YFSETQ. V shed 2 bases and J 7 bases; nucleotides not matched to a gene: 15. In nucleotides, the CDR3 is TGCGCCAGCAGCTTAAATCTAATTCAAGCGGGGTTTAATGAGCAGTTCTTC. Translating it yields CASSLNLIQAGFNEQFF.